This TCR beta chain was documented in a study of blood T cell repertoires in COVID-19. Residents of about two dozen US areas, aged about 18 to 89 years, made up the participants. TCRdb's table, derived via immunoSEQ multiplex PCR, lists solely in-frame clones and lacks some. This sample has fewer than 250,000 clones, with around 90% found just once. This clonotype was sampled from a man aged 30-40 years in a cohort exposed to, infected with or recovered from COVID-19 (not recorded which). The sequenced sample was PBMCs or T cells enriched from blood (not recorded which).

The CDR3 region is CASSQDWDMNTEAFF. The CDR3 DNA is TGTGCCAGCAGCCAAGATTGGGACATGAACACTGAAGCTTTCTTT. V and J are TRBV3-1 (or the pseudogene TRBV3-2) and TRBJ1-1; perhaps TRBD1 as D (6 bases). Germline CDR1 and CDR2: LGHDT and YNNKEL (reference sequence). The CDR3 covers 15 residues. V lost 0 bases to trimming and J lost 0 bases, with 8 bases between them.